These 8 T cell receptor beta chains originate from one sample sequenced in a study of cytomegalovirus exposure and HLA in healthy donors. Primers included in the PCR were 60 Vbeta and 13 Jbeta primers. Repertoires were generated with immunoSEQ multiplex PCR, while TCRdb's copy carries only in-frame clones and drops some. The data contain under 250,000 clones, 82% of them singletons. The sequenced sample was PBMCs. All receptors come from a woman in her forties in good health and CMV-seronegative.

V is TRBV7-6 and J is TRBJ2-1; possible D gene TRBD2, 6 bases. Germline CDR1 is SGHVS and CDR2 is FNYEAQ. The length of the CDR3 is 16 residues. The V and J ends lost 4 bases and 0 bases respectively, with 13 bases between them. CDR3 DNA sequence: TGTGCCAGCAGCTCACGATACGGGAGCTCCTACAATGAGCAGTTCTTC. Translated: CASSSRYGSSYNEQFF.

This clone was recorded only once. The chain's CDR3 is CASRGTGGREKLFF. CDR3 in DNA: TGTGCCAGTAGAGGGACAGGTGGACGAGAAAAACTGTTTTTT. This rearrangement joins TRBV19 to TRBJ1-4; 8 bases align to TRBD1. There are 14 residues in the CDR3. J gave up 8 bases and V 6 bases, and 8 bases lay outside the gene matches. CDR1 is LNHDA, CDR2 SQIVND, per germline (reference sequence).

The chain joins TRBV27 to TRBJ1-5, with a tentative D call TRBD1 (6 bases). Per the germline V gene, CDR1 is MNHEY and CDR2 is SMNVEV (reference sequence). Trimming removed 3 bases at V and 10 bases at J, with 22 bases between. The CDR3 covers 16 residues. The CDR3 DNA reads TGTGCCAGCAGTTTCGCCGGGACACCTGTCGGAAGACCCCAGCATTTT. This sequence encodes CASSFAGTPVGRPQHF.

This clone was seen once. V usage is TRBV29-1 and J usage is TRBJ2-3; D may be TRBD2 (5 bases). Germline-derived CDR1 and CDR2 are SQVTM and ANQGSEA. The CDR3 length is 12 residues. V lost 4 bases to trimming and J lost 2 bases, with 7 bases between them. As DNA, the CDR3 is TGCAGCGTTGCGACTACCACAGATACGCAGTATTTT. The encoded protein is CSVATTTDTQYF.

The chain couples TRBV19 to TRBJ1-5; D perhaps matches TRBD1 (6 bases). CDR1 is LNHDA and CDR2 is SQIVND in the germline V gene (reference sequence). V lost 1 base and J lost 3, with 10 bases in between. The CDR3 totals 15 residues. The CDR3 nucleotides are TGTGCCAGTAGTATAGTTCACAGGGACAATCAGCCCCAGCATTTT. This encodes CASSIVHRDNQPQHF.

The chain carries TRBV10-1 and TRBJ2-1; D may be TRBD1 (6 bases). The CDR3 runs 13 residues. Trimming cost V 6 bases and J 4 bases, with 10 bases left between them. Germline loops: CDR1 WNHNN, CDR2 SYGVQD (reference sequence). The CDR3 DNA follows: TGCGCCAGCAGCAGGGGAAATTACAATGAGCAGTTCTTC. Residues: CASSRGNYNEQFF.

This sequence joins TRBV7-9 and TRBJ1-2, with a weak D call TRBD1 (6 bases). Trimming stripped 4 bases from V and 2 bases from J, with 20 bases between. CDR1 and CDR2 (germline): SEHNR, FQNEAQ (reference sequence). The CDR3 runs to 17 residues. The CDR3 DNA reads TGTGCCAGCAGCTCCGCCAGGGGTTTGGTGGGGAACTATGGCTACACCTTC. It yields the protein CASSSARGLVGNYGYTF. The whole variable domain, remainder taken from reference TRBV7-9 and TRBJ1-2, is DTGVSQNPRHKITKRGQNVTFRCDPISEHNRLYWYRQTLGQGPEFLTYFQNEAQLEKSRLLSDRFSAERPKGSFSTLEIQRTEQGDSAMYLCASSSARGLVGNYGYTFGSGTRLTVV.

The chain carries TRBV30 and TRBJ2-5; 7 bases are a match to TRBD2. TRBJ2-7 explains the end of the DNA better; the J call may be wrong. The germline V gene encodes CDR1 GTSNPN and CDR2 SVGIG (reference sequence). This CDR3 has 14 amino acids. The CDR3 DNA reads as TGTGCCTGGAGTGGCGGGGGTTCCTCCTACGAGCAGTACTTC. This encodes CAWSGGGSSYEQYF.